The entry below gives a single TCR beta chain sequence along with its context. The sample holds many counts of this clonotype. The target of this receptor is not known. Per-nucleotide qualities are absent, and no much larger clonotype sits a single base away. Interpreted using the paper, the time point label stands for: five sample-tagged time points from pre-transplant (day -1) to day 368 post-transplant, pooled. After thawing, PBMC were stimulated with a CMV IE-1 overlapping peptide library for more than 9 hours, with no transport inhibitors added. After thawing, cells were rested overnight and were then stimulated in R10 medium with CD28/CD49d costimulation. The IE-1 peptide library was composed of 15-amino-acid peptides with overlaps of 11 amino acids. Each time point was barcoded with BD Single-Cell Multiplexing Kit Sample Tags, pooled, and stained with oligo-conjugated anti-CD45RA plus sorting antibodies. A BD FACSAria III was used to sort CMV-responsive CD8+CD137+ and CD4+CD154+ T cells at 4-way purity. EDTA vacutainers were used to collect blood, which was then processed with a Ficoll gradient within 1-24 hours.

This record comes from a study of immune aging and cytomegalovirus after organ transplant (dated by TCRdb to the early 2020s). General notes on the study: Three-drug immunosuppression with prednisone, tacrolimus, and mycophenolate was given to all transplant recipients. The paper's findings and limits, for the study overall: Large clones contained a higher proportion of TEMRA cells, and the seven largest clones (more than 1,700 cells) acquired aged and TEMRA cells while losing TCM cells. CD57 was not measured in the sequencing data, so a conservative gene-based aging definition was used instead. Post-transplant increases in aged-phenotype cells were observed regardless of clone size, following viremia and occurring earlier in large clones (days 200-264) than in small clones.

V lost 10 bases and J lost 7 bases; the stretch between them is 19 bases long. CDR1 is given as MNHEY and CDR2 as SVGAGI, both from the germline V gene. Inclusive of the bounding cysteine and phenylalanine, the CDR3 is 14 residues long. CDR3 DNA only is kept here, 42 bases in frame from base 1. The library came from single-cell sequencing. The run used an Illumina NovaSeq 6000. The BD Rhapsody Targeted mRNA and AbSeq Reagent Kit, in a microwell format, was used for cell capture and library preparation. The libraries included TCR, sample tags, AbSeq, and targeted mRNA drawn from the Human T-Cell Expression Panel together with custom TOX and TOX2 primers. Libraries were sequenced on an Illumina NovaSeq. The authors' pipeline ran thus. The analysis covered 10,000 to 13,000 cells in total, of which approximately 7,100 were CD8 T cells and 4,000 to 5,000 were CD8 T cells with an identifiable TCR CDR3. The BD Rhapsody Targeted Analysis Pipeline, including V(D)J processing, was run on the Seven Bridges Genomics platform to process the raw data. Quality control, Sample Tag demultiplexing with Lex-BDSMK, clone identification with VDJ Explorer, and Seurat clustering were performed in SeqGeq 1.6.0. Clones making up <1% of CD8 T cells were classified as non-expanded, and clones making up >2.5% of the sample were classified as clonal expansions. In TCRdb, the public reads were trimmed at Q25 with fastp and aligned with MiXCR, with productive beta chains retained. Rows merge per CDR3 protein into single entries with the most common DNA and genes. None of the V and J calls come from the authors' own analysis; TCRdb made them. In this sample the table shows more than 20,000 distinct CDR3 sequences, more than 35% of which occur a single time. The ten largest clones represent 20% to 30% of the sample.

Here the sequenced sample was CMV peptide-activated CD4+ and CD8+ T cells sorted from blood, taken at five time points, pooled. The cell subset or site label, read with the paper, signifies: sorted CD8+CD137+ and CD4+CD154+ T cells after 12 h CMV IE-1 peptide stimulation. This sequence uses TRBV6-5 and TRBJ2-2; the D gene may be TRBD1 or TRBD2, since each aligns over 5 bases. The sequence was collected from a female donor who had a heart transplant and CMV viremia. The CDR3 here reads CAIRARQGVGELFF. The nucleotide sequence is given as TGTGCCATCCGGGCAAGGCAGGGAGTCGGGGAGCTGTTTTTT.